This entry features one T cell receptor beta chain sequence. Its antigen is still unknown. This specimen belongs to a study of cytomegalovirus exposure and HLA in healthy donors. Points from the study as a whole: There were around 160 TCR beta chains listed as cytomegalovirus-associated.

PCR employed 60 Vbeta and 13 Jbeta primers. This table comes from immunoSEQ multiplex PCR, and its TCRdb copy is limited to in-frame clones, with some not included. The sample has 95,000 to 110,000 clones; the top ten hold 3.5%. Germline CDR1 is SGHRS and CDR2 is YFSETQ. V was pared by 4 bases and J by 2 bases, with 12 bases between. The CDR3 extends over 15 amino acids. The chain is built from TRBV5-1 and TRBJ2-2; a possible D gene is TRBD2 (5 bases). The sequence derives from a man aged 35 to 55 in good health and CMV-seronegative. The sample was PBMCs. The CDR3 sequence: CASSLAVTNTGELFF. The CDR3 DNA reads TGCGCCAGCAGCCTAGCTGTAACAAACACCGGGGAGCTGTTTTTT.